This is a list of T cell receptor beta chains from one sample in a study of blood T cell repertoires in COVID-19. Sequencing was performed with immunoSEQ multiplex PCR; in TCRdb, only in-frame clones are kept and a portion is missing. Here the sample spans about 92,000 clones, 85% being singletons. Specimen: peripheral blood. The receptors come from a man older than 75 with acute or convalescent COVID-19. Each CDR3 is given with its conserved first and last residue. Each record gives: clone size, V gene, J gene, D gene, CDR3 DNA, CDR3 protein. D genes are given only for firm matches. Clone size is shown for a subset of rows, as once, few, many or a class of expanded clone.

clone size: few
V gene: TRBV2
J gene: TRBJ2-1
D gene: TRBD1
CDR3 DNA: TGTGCCAGCAGTGACCCGGGACAGGGGTTAGGGGAGCAGTTCTTC
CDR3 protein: CASSDPGQGLGEQFF

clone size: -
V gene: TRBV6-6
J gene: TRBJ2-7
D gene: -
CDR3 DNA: TGTGCCAGCAGTTACGGGCAGACCTATACCTACGAGCAGTACTTC
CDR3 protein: CASSYGQTYTYEQYF

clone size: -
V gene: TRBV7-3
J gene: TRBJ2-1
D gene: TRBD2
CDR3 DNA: TGTGCCAGCAGCTCGCTAGCGGGAGGGCCGAGGAATGAGCAGTTCTTC
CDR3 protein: CASSSLAGGPRNEQFF

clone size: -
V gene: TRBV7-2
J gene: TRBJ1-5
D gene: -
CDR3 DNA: TGTGCCAGCAGCTTGGCCAGGGTGGCATCTCAGCCCCAGCATTTT
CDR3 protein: CASSLARVASQPQHF

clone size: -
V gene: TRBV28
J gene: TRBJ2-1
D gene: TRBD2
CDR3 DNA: TGTGCCAGCAGTTCTAGCGGGAGAGCTCAGTTCTTC
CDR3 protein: CASSSSGRAQFF

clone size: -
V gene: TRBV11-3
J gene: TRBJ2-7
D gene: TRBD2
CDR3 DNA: TGTGCCAGCAGCCGAGGGACAGATTGGACTAGCGGATACGAGCAGTACTTC
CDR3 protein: CASSRGTDWTSGYEQYF

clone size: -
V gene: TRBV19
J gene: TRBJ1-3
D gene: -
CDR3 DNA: TGTGCCAGTAGTATTCTAGTCGGCAGCTCTGGAAACACCATATATTTT
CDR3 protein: CASSILVGSSGNTIYF

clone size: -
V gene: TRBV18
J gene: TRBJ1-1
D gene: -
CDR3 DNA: TGTGCCAGCTCTCAGGGGATAGGGATGGAAGCTTTCTTT
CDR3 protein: CASSQGIGMEAFF

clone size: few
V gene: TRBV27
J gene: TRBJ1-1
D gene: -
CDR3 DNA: TGTGCCAGCAGTTCGGATTGGACATCTATGAACACTGAAGCTTTCTTT
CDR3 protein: CASSSDWTSMNTEAFF

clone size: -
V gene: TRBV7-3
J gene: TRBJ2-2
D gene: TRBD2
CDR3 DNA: TGTGCCAGCAGCCCAGAGGCCAGGACTAGGGTGAACACCGGGGAGCTGTTTTTT
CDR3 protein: CASSPEARTRVNTGELFF

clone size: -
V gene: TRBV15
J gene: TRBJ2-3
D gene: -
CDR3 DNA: TGTGCCACCAGCAGAGGGGCTAGCCGTAGCACAGATACGCAGTATTTT
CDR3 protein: CATSRGASRSTDTQYF

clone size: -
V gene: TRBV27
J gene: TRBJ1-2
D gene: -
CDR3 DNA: TGTGCCAGCAGTTTAAAACAGAGTAACTATGGCTACACCTTC
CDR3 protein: CASSLKQSNYGYTF

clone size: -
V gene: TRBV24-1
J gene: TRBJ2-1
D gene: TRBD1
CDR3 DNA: TGTGCCACCAGTGATTTAGCGGGACAGGGGGGAGGGAATGAGCAGTTCTTC
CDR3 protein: CATSDLAGQGGGNEQFF

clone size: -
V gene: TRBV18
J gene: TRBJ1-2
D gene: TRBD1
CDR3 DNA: TGTGCCAGCTCACCAGGACAGGGGGCGCCTGGCTACACCTTC
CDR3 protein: CASSPGQGAPGYTF

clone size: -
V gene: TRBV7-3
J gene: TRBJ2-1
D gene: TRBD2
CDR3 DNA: TGTGCCAGCAGCTCTCTCGCGGGAGGCTCCTACAATGAGCAGTTCTTC
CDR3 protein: CASSSLAGGSYNEQFF

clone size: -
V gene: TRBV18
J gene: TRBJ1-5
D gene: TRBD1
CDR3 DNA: TGTGCCAGCTCCCGAAAGACAGGGGGCGATCAGCCCCAGCATTTT
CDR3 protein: CASSRKTGGDQPQHF

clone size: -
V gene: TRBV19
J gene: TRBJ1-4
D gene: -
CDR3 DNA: TGTGCCAGTAGTATCGGGGATTTGGCTAATGAAAAACTGTTTTTT
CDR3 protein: CASSIGDLANEKLFF

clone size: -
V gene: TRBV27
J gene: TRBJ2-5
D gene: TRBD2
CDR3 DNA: TGTGCCAGCAGTCCAAGACTAGCGGGAGTTCGGGAGACCCAGTACTTC
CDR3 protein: CASSPRLAGVRETQYF

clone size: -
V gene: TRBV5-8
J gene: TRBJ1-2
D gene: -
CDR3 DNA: TGTGCCAGCAGCTTAGCCGGCAGGAAAAACTATGGCTACACCTTC
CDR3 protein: CASSLAGRKNYGYTF

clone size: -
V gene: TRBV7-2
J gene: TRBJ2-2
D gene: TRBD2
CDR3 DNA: TGTGCCAGCAGCTTAAATGGCGGGAGGGTCCCCGGGGAGCTGTTTTTT
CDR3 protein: CASSLNGGRVPGELFF

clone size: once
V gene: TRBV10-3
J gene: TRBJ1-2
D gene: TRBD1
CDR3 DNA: TGTGCCATCAGTGAGTCCCGGGACAGGACGAACTATGGCTACACCTTC
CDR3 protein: CAISESRDRTNYGYTF

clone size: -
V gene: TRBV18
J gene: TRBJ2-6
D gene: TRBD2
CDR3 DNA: TGTGCCAGCTCACCCTTACTAGCGGGAGGTTCTGGGGCCAACGTCCTGACTTTC
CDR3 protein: CASSPLLAGGSGANVLTF

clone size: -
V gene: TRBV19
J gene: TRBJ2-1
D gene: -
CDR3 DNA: TGTGCCAGTAGTATAGGTCTAGGACAGCTTCATAATTATGAGCAGTTCTTC
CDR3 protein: CASSIGLGQLHNYEQFF

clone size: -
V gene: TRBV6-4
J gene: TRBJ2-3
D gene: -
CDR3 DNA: TGTGCCAGCAGTGACTTAGGGGGTTCCACAGATACGCAGTATTTT
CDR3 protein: CASSDLGGSTDTQYF

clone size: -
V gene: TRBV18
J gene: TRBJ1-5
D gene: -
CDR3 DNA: TGTGCCAGCTCACACAACAGGCCCGATCAGCCCCAGCATTTT
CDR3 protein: CASSHNRPDQPQHF

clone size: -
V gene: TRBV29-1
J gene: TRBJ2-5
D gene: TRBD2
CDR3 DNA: TGCAGCGTTCCAGCGGGAGGTGGGGAGACCCAGTACTTC
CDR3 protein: CSVPAGGGETQYF

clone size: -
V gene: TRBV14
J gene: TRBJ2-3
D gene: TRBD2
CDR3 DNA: TGTGCCAGCAGCCAAGATAGGTCTAGCGGGAGGGCCACAGATACGCAGTATTTT
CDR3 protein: CASSQDRSSGRATDTQYF

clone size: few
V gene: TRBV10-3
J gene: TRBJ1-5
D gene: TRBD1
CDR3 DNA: TGTGCCATCAGTGCAACAGGGGGATTGCAGCCCCAGCATTTT
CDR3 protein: CAISATGGLQPQHF

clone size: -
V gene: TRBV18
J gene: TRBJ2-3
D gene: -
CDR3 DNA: TGTGCCAGCTCACCAGTCATCCGGGGCACAGATACGCAGTATTTT
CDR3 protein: CASSPVIRGTDTQYF

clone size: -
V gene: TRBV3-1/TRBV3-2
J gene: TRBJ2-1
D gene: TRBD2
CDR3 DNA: TGTGCCAGCAGCCCCGGGAGGTCCTCCTACAATGAGCAGTTCTTC
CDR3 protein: CASSPGRSSYNEQFF

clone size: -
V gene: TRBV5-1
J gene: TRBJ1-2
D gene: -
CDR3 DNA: TGCGCCAGCAGCTTGGGAATCAGGAATTATGGCTACACCTTC
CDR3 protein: CASSLGIRNYGYTF

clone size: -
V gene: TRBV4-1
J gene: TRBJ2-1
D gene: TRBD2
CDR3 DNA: TGCGCCAGCAGCCATATTGGACTAGCGGTCTCCTACAATGAGCAGTTCTTC
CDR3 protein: CASSHIGLAVSYNEQFF

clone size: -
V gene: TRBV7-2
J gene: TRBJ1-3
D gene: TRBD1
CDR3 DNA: TGTGCCAGCAGCCTGGGGACAGTCTCTGGAAACACCATATATTTT
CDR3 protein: CASSLGTVSGNTIYF

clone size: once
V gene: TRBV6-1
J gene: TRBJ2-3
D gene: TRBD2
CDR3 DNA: TGTGCCAGCGGGGAAGGTCTAGCGGGGGCTTTTATTACCCGCGCAGATACGCAGTATTTT
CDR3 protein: CASGEGLAGAFITRADTQYF

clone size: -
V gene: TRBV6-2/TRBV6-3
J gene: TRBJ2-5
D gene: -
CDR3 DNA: TGTGCCAGCAGTTATCTTCGTCGTGAAGAGACCCAGTACTTC
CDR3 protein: CASSYLRREETQYF

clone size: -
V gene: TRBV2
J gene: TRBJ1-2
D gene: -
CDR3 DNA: TGTGCCAGCAGTGACTCTAACTATGGCTACACCTTC
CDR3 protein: CASSDSNYGYTF

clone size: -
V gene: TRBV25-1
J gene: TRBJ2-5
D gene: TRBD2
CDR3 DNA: TGTGCCAGCAGTGAACCTAGCGGGAGGGGAGAGACCCAGTACTTC
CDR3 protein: CASSEPSGRGETQYF

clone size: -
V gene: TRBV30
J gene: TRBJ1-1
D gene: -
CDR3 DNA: TGTGCCTGGAGTTTAGGGGACACTGAAGCTTTCTTT
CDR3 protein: CAWSLGDTEAFF

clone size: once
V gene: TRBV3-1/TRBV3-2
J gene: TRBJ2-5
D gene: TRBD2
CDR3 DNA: TGTGCCAGCAGCCGAGCAGAAAGCGGGAGGGCCGGGGAGACCCAGTACTTC
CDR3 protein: CASSRAESGRAGETQYF

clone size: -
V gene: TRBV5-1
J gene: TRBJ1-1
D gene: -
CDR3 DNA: TGCGCCAGCAGCTTGGAACTCGATCAGAACACTGAAGCTTTCTTT
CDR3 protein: CASSLELDQNTEAFF

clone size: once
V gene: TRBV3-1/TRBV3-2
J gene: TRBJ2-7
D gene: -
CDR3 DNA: TGTGCCAGCAGCCAAGAGAATGGGTCGACAGGCTATCCCCGGGAGCAGTACTTC
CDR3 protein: CASSQENGSTGYPREQYF

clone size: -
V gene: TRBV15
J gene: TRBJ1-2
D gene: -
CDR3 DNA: TGTGCCACCAGTCCAGGCGGGAGGGGAACCCAATATGGCTACACCTTC
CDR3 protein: CATSPGGRGTQYGYTF

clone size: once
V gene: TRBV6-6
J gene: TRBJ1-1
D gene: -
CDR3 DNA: TGTGCCAGCAGTTCCTCGGGACAACCGAACACTGAAGCTTTCTTT
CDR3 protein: CASSSSGQPNTEAFF

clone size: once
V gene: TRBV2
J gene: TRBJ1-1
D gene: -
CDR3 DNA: TGTGCCCAGCAGAAGGGACAAAACACTGAAGCTTTCTTT
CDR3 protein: CAQQKGQNTEAFF

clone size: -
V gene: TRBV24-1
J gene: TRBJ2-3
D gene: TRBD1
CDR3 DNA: TGTGCCACCAGTGACACGGGACAGGGCTTTAACACAGATACGCAGTATTTT
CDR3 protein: CATSDTGQGFNTDTQYF

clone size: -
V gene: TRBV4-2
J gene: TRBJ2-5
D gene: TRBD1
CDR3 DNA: TGTGCCAGCAGCCAAATCCCCGACAGGGTGGAGACCCAGTACTTC
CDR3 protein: CASSQIPDRVETQYF